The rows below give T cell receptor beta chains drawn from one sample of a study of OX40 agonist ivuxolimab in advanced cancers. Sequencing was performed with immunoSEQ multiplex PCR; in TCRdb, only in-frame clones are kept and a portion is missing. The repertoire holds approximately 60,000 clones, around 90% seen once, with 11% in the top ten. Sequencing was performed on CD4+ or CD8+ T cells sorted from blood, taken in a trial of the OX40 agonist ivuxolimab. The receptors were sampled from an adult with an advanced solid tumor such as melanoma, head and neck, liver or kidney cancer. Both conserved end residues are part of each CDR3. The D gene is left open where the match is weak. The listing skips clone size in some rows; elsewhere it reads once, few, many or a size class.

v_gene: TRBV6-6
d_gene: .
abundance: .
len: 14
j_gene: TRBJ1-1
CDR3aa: CASSQQGRGTEAFF
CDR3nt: TGTGCCAGCAGCCAACAGGGTCGGGGCACTGAAGCTTTCTTT

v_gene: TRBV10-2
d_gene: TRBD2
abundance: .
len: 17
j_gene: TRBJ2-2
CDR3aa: CASSGLLAGVDTGELFF
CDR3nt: TGCGCCAGCAGTGGGTTGCTAGCGGGGGTGGACACCGGGGAGCTGTTTTTT

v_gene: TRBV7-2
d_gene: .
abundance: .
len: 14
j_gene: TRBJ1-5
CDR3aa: CASSPQGGYQPQHF
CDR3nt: TGTGCCAGCAGCCCACAGGGAGGGTATCAGCCCCAGCATTTT

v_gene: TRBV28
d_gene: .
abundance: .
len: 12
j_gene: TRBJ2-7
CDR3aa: CASCPPAAEQYF
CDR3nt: TGTGCCAGCTGTCCTCCAGCTGCGGAGCAGTACTTC

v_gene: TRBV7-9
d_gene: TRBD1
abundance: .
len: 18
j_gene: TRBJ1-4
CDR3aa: CASSVRDRDHSTNEKLFF
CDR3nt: TGTGCCAGCAGCGTACGGGACAGGGATCACTCAACTAATGAAAAACTGTTTTTT

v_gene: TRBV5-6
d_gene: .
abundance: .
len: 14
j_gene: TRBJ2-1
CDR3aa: CASSFGSRYNEQFF
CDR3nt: TGTGCCAGCAGCTTTGGGAGTCGATACAATGAGCAGTTCTTC

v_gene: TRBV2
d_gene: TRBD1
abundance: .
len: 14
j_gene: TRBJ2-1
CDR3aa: CASRGTGLYNEQFF
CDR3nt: TGTGCCAGCAGGGGGACAGGACTCTACAATGAGCAGTTCTTC

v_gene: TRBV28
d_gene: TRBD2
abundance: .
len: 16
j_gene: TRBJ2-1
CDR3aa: CASSPHWLAGNNEQFF
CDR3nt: TGTGCCAGCAGTCCCCATTGGCTAGCGGGAAACAATGAGCAGTTCTTC

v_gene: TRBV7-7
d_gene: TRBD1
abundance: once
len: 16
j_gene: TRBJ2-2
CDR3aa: CASSPWTGRGTGELFF
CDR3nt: TGTGCCAGCAGCCCGTGGACAGGGCGTGGCACCGGGGAGCTGTTTTTT

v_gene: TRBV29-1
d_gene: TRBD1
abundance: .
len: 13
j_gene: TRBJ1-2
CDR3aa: CSVGGDRDYGYTF
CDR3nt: TGCAGCGTTGGAGGGGACAGGGACTATGGCTACACCTTC

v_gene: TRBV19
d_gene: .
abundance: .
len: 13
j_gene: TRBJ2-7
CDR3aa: CASSAGTLYEQYF
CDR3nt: TGTGCCAGTAGTGCCGGGACCCTCTACGAGCAGTACTTC

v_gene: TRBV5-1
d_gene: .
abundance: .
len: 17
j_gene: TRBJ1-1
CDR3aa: CASSITGSLYSHTEAFF
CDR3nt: TGCGCCAGCAGCATTACAGGGTCTCTTTATTCCCACACTGAAGCTTTCTTT

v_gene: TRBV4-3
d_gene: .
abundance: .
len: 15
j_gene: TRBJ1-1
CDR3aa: CASSHGPETNTEAFF
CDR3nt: TGCGCCAGCAGCCACGGCCCGGAAACGAACACTGAAGCTTTCTTT

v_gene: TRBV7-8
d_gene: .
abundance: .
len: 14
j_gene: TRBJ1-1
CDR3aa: CASSLMGGSAEAFF
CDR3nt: TGTGCCAGCAGCTTAATGGGAGGGTCGGCTGAAGCTTTCTTT

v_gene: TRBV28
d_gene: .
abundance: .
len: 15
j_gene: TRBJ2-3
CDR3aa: CASSGGWGGTDTQYF
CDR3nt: TGTGCCAGCAGTGGGGGTTGGGGTGGCACAGATACGCAGTATTTT

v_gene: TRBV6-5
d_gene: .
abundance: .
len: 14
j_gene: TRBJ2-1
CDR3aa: CASSYSGLANEQFF
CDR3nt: TGTGCCAGCAGTTACTCAGGCCTAGCCAATGAGCAGTTCTTC

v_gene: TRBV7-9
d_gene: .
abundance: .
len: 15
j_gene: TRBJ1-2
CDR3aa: CASSSPTEINYGYTF
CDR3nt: TGTGCCAGCAGCTCACCGACAGAAATTAACTATGGCTACACCTTC

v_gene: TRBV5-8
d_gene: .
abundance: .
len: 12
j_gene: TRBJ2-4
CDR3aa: CASRLLTNIQYF
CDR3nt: TGTGCCAGCAGGCTCCTTACGAACATTCAGTACTTC

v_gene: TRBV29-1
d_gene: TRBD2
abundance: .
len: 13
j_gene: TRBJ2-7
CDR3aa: CSVILAGDYEQYF
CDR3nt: TGCAGCGTAATACTAGCGGGAGACTACGAGCAGTACTTC

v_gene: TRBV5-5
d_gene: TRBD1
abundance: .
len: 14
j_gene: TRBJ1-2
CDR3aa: CASSDRDSRYGYTF
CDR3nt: TGTGCCAGCAGCGACCGGGACAGCAGATATGGCTACACCTTC

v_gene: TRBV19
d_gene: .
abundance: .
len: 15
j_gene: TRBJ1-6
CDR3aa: CASSVSDFYNSPLHF
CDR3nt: TGTGCCAGTAGTGTATCGGACTTTTATAATTCACCCCTCCACTTT

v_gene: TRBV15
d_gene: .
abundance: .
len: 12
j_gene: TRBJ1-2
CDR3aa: CATSSLRRAPTF
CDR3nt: TGTGCCACCAGCAGCCTCCGTCGGGCCCCCACCTTC

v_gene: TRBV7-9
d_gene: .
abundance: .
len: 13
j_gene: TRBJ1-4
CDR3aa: CASSSGTLEKLFF
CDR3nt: TGTGCCAGCAGCTCCGGGACTCTAGAAAAACTGTTTTTT

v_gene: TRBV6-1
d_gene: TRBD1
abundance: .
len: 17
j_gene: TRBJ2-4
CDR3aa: CASSEPTGGRAKNIQYF
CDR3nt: TGTGCCAGCAGTGAACCGACAGGGGGAAGGGCCAAAAACATTCAGTACTTC

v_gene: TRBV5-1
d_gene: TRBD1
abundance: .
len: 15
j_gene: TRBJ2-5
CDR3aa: CASSFGQGGQETQYF
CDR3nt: TGCGCCAGCAGCTTCGGACAGGGGGGCCAAGAGACCCAGTACTTC

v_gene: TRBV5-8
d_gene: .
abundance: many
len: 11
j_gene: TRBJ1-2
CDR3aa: CASSFGKGYTF
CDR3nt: TGTGCCAGCAGCTTTGGTAAAGGCTACACCTTC

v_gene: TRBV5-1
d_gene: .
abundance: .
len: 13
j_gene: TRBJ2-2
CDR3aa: CASSTAGTGELFF
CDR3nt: TGCGCCAGCAGCACGGCGGGCACCGGGGAGCTGTTTTTT

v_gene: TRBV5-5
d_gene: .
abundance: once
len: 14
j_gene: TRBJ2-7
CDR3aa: CASSLSPASYEQYF
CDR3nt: TGTGCCAGCAGCTTGAGCCCTGCCTCCTACGAGCAGTACTTC